Listed below are T cell receptor beta chains from one sample, sequenced in a study of early T cells in non-severe SARS-CoV-2 infection. One entry per CDR3 protein, called by TCRdb with MiXCR from the 5' RACE reads. This sample has about 79,000 distinct CDR3 sequences, with about 11% found just once. Sequenced input: whole blood. Receptors were obtained from an adult who was a healthcare worker with PCR-confirmed SARS-CoV-2 infection or an uninfected control (not recorded which). Both conserved end residues are part of each CDR3. Each record gives: CDR3 length, D gene, J gene, V gene, clone size, CDR3 DNA, CDR3 protein. The D gene is left open where the match is weak. Only some rows state a clone size, as once, few, many or a class for expanded clones.

length: 13
D: -
J: TRBJ1-2
V: TRBV19
size: many
DNA: TGTGCCAGTAGTATAAGAGGGAGCTATGGCTACACCTTC
CDR3: CASSIRGSYGYTF

length: 15
D: -
J: TRBJ1-2
V: TRBV5-1
size: many
DNA: TGCGCCAGCAGCTTGGGAAGCGGTTTGGGGTATGGCTACACCTTC
CDR3: CASSLGSGLGYGYTF

length: 14
D: TRBD2
J: TRBJ2-1
V: TRBV3-1
size: many
DNA: TGTGCCAGCAGCTGGACTAGCGGGGACAATGAGCAGTTCTTC
CDR3: CASSWTSGDNEQFF

length: 13
D: -
J: TRBJ1-2
V: TRBV9
size: many
DNA: TGTGCCAGCAGCGTACAGGGCGGCTATGGCTACACCTTC
CDR3: CASSVQGGYGYTF

length: 13
D: -
J: TRBJ2-5
V: TRBV7-8
size: -
DNA: TGTGCCAGCAGCCTCACTCATCAAGAGACCCAGTACTTC
CDR3: CASSLTHQETQYF

length: 13
D: -
J: TRBJ2-3
V: TRBV6-4
size: few
DNA: TGTGCCAGCAGTGACGGCCGCACAGATACGCAGTATTTT
CDR3: CASSDGRTDTQYF

length: 15
D: TRBD2
J: TRBJ2-1
V: TRBV10-2
size: -
DNA: TGCGCCAGCAGGGGGACTAGCGGCTCCTACAATGAGCAGTTCTTC
CDR3: CASRGTSGSYNEQFF

length: 14
D: TRBD2
J: TRBJ2-1
V: TRBV19
size: few
DNA: TGTGCCAGTAGTATAGGGCTAGCGGACAATGAGCAGTTCTTC
CDR3: CASSIGLADNEQFF

length: 13
D: -
J: TRBJ2-7
V: TRBV29-1
size: -
DNA: TGCAGCGCAGCAGGACGGAGCTCCTACGAGCAGTACTTC
CDR3: CSAAGRSSYEQYF

length: 15
D: TRBD1
J: TRBJ2-3
V: TRBV10-3
size: many
DNA: TGTGCCATCAGTAAAGGGGACAGCAGCACAGATACGCAGTATTTT
CDR3: CAISKGDSSTDTQYF

length: 15
D: TRBD1
J: TRBJ1-5
V: TRBV20-1
size: many
DNA: TGCAGTGCTAGAGACCCCCGAGGGGGCTATCAGCCCCAGCATTTT
CDR3: CSARDPRGGYQPQHF

length: 14
D: -
J: TRBJ1-2
V: TRBV11-2
size: many
DNA: TGTGCCAGCAGCGTCAAGACTTTTCTCTATGGCTACACCTTC
CDR3: CASSVKTFLYGYTF

length: 13
D: -
J: TRBJ2-7
V: TRBV20-1
size: many
DNA: TGCAGTGCTCCTCGGCAAAATGCGTACGAGCAGTACTTC
CDR3: CSAPRQNAYEQYF

length: 14
D: TRBD2
J: TRBJ2-1
V: TRBV6-5
size: -
DNA: TGTGCCAGCAGTTTTAGCGGGGGCCGCAATGAGCAGTTCTTC
CDR3: CASSFSGGRNEQFF

length: 16
D: TRBD2
J: TRBJ2-7
V: TRBV20-1
size: -
DNA: TGCAGTGCTAGAGATCATAGCGGGGGGGCCCACTACGAGCAGTACTTC
CDR3: CSARDHSGGAHYEQYF

length: 16
D: TRBD2
J: TRBJ2-1
V: TRBV20-1
size: -
DNA: TGCAGTGCTAGTGATCCGGGACTAGGTTCCCTAAATGAGCAGTTCTTC
CDR3: CSASDPGLGSLNEQFF

length: 14
D: TRBD2
J: TRBJ2-7
V: TRBV27
size: few
DNA: TGTGCCAGCAACAGTGTAGGGGAGGGCCTGGAGCAGTACTTC
CDR3: CASNSVGEGLEQYF

length: 15
D: TRBD1
J: TRBJ2-1
V: TRBV6-5
size: many
DNA: TGTGCCAGCACTGACACAGGGGGCTCCTACAATGAGCAGTTCTTC
CDR3: CASTDTGGSYNEQFF

length: 12
D: -
J: TRBJ2-7
V: TRBV29-1
size: -
DNA: TGCAGCGTTGCAACGGGGTCCACCGAGCAGTACTTC
CDR3: CSVATGSTEQYF

length: 14
D: -
J: TRBJ2-7
V: TRBV4-3
size: many
DNA: TGCGCCAGCAGCCCTGCGGTGGGGATCCACGAGCAGTACTTC
CDR3: CASSPAVGIHEQYF

length: 15
D: -
J: TRBJ2-3
V: TRBV10-1
size: few
DNA: TGCGCCAGCAGTGGTTTCGGAGCTAGCACAGATACGCAGTATTTT
CDR3: CASSGFGASTDTQYF

length: 11
D: -
J: TRBJ1-2
V: TRBV29-1
size: many
DNA: TGCAGCGTCAAGGACAGCTATGGCTACACCTTC
CDR3: CSVKDSYGYTF

length: 12
D: -
J: TRBJ2-7
V: TRBV27
size: few
DNA: TGTGCCAGCAGTTTGACCCGTGGCGAGCAGTACTTC
CDR3: CASSLTRGEQYF

length: 14
D: TRBD2
J: TRBJ2-1
V: TRBV12-3/TRBV12-4
size: many
DNA: TGTGCCGGAGGCCTAGCGGGGGTATACAATGAGCAGTTCTTC
CDR3: CAGGLAGVYNEQFF

length: 15
D: -
J: TRBJ2-2
V: TRBV5-1
size: few
DNA: TGCGCCAGCAGCTCCTGGACAGCGAACACCGGGGAGCTGTTTTTT
CDR3: CASSSWTANTGELFF

length: 11
D: -
J: TRBJ2-7
V: TRBV3-1
size: -
DNA: TGTGCCAGCAGCCACCTGGGCGAGCAGTACTTC
CDR3: CASSHLGEQYF

length: 15
D: -
J: TRBJ1-5
V: TRBV19
size: many
DNA: TGTGCCAGTAGTATAGGGGGCTATAGCAATCAGCCCCAGCATTTT
CDR3: CASSIGGYSNQPQHF

length: 14
D: TRBD1
J: TRBJ2-5
V: TRBV15
size: many
DNA: TGTGCCACCAGTCTTAACCGGGACAGCAGGGCCCAGTACTTC
CDR3: CATSLNRDSRAQYF

length: 17
D: TRBD1
J: TRBJ1-5
V: TRBV7-8
size: few
DNA: TGTGCCAGCAGGCAAGCTCCAGGGGGACGGGGCAATCAGCCCCAGCATTTT
CDR3: CASRQAPGGRGNQPQHF

length: 10
D: -
J: TRBJ1-2
V: TRBV19
size: -
DNA: TGTGCCACCGATTACTATGGCTACACCTTC
CDR3: CATDYYGYTF

length: 16
D: -
J: TRBJ2-6
V: TRBV7-2
size: -
DNA: TGTGCCAGCAGCTTAGTTCTGGGTACTGGGGCCAACGTCCTGACTTTC
CDR3: CASSLVLGTGANVLTF

length: 15
D: TRBD2
J: TRBJ2-5
V: TRBV7-9
size: few
DNA: TGTGCCAGCAGCCCGGGCGGCGGGGGGGCGAAGACCCAGTACTTC
CDR3: CASSPGGGGAKTQYF

length: 15
D: TRBD1
J: TRBJ1-1
V: TRBV11-2
size: -
DNA: TGTGCCAGCAGCCCGAGACAGGGTGTGAACACTGAAGCTTTCTTT
CDR3: CASSPRQGVNTEAFF

length: 13
D: -
J: TRBJ2-1
V: TRBV9
size: -
DNA: TGTGCCAGCAGCGTAGGGGAGTACAATGAGCAGTTCTTC
CDR3: CASSVGEYNEQFF

length: 16
D: TRBD2
J: TRBJ2-7
V: TRBV12-3/TRBV12-4
size: -
DNA: TGTGCCAGCACTAGCGGGGAATGGGTTGGGGACTACGAGCAGTACTTC
CDR3: CASTSGEWVGDYEQYF

length: 13
D: -
J: TRBJ1-2
V: TRBV4-1
size: -
DNA: TGCGCCAGCAGCCAAGGGGGCCTCTATGGCTACACCTTC
CDR3: CASSQGGLYGYTF

length: 13
D: -
J: TRBJ1-1
V: TRBV29-1
size: -
DNA: TGCAGCGCGAAGGGGCCAGTGAACACTGAAGCTTTCTTT
CDR3: CSAKGPVNTEAFF

length: 16
D: -
J: TRBJ1-5
V: TRBV6-1
size: few
DNA: TGTGCCAGCAGTGAATGGGTCGGACATTTCAATCAGCCCCAGCATTTT
CDR3: CASSEWVGHFNQPQHF

length: 14
D: TRBD1
J: TRBJ1-2
V: TRBV11-2
size: many
DNA: TGTGCCAGCAGCTTAATACAGGGGGGATATGGCTACACCTTC
CDR3: CASSLIQGGYGYTF

length: 13
D: -
J: TRBJ1-2
V: TRBV7-2
size: many
DNA: TGTGCCAGCAGCTTACACAGGGAGGATGGCTACACCTTC
CDR3: CASSLHREDGYTF

length: 14
D: -
J: TRBJ2-7
V: TRBV7-9
size: many
DNA: TGTGCCAGCAGCTGGGTGCCGGGGAGCTACGAGCAGTACTTC
CDR3: CASSWVPGSYEQYF

length: 12
D: -
J: TRBJ2-1
V: TRBV29-1
size: -
DNA: TGCAGCGGGACCCCGGGGGGCAGTGAGCAGTTCTTC
CDR3: CSGTPGGSEQFF

length: 17
D: -
J: TRBJ1-5
V: TRBV6-2/TRBV6-3
size: many
DNA: TGTGCCAGCAGCACGTGGGGGGGGGCATTGAGCAATCAGCCCCAGCATTTT
CDR3: CASSTWGGALSNQPQHF

length: 15
D: TRBD1
J: TRBJ2-3
V: TRBV24-1
size: many
DNA: TGTGCCACCAGTGATAACCGGGACAGCCCAGATACGCAGTATTTT
CDR3: CATSDNRDSPDTQYF

length: 16
D: TRBD1
J: TRBJ1-5
V: TRBV7-8
size: many
DNA: TGTGCCAGCAGCTTATTTCACAGGGGGCTGGGACAGCCCCAGCATTTT
CDR3: CASSLFHRGLGQPQHF